Listed below are T cell receptor beta chains from one sample, sequenced in a study of blood T cell repertoires in COVID-19. Only in-frame clones appear in the TCRdb table, and some are missing; sequencing was by immunoSEQ multiplex PCR. The sample shows roughly 120,000 clones, about 81% of them seen only once. The sequencing input was peripheral blood. The receptors come from a man in his 70s with acute or convalescent COVID-19. Both conserved end residues are trimmed from each CDR3. D genes are given only for firm matches.

CDR3aa: ASSLEVTSGYEQY
v_gene: TRBV5-4
d_gene: TRBD2
j_gene: TRBJ2-7

CDR3aa: ASSMQGLANTEAF
v_gene: TRBV19
d_gene: .
j_gene: TRBJ1-1

CDR3aa: AWSGFGTGGGGANVLT
v_gene: TRBV30
d_gene: TRBD1
j_gene: TRBJ2-6

CDR3aa: ASEADSNYGYT
v_gene: TRBV7-9
d_gene: .
j_gene: TRBJ1-2

CDR3aa: ASSYGGTRGTQY
v_gene: TRBV6-5
d_gene: .
j_gene: TRBJ2-3

CDR3aa: ASSFGQGIDTQY
v_gene: TRBV28
d_gene: .
j_gene: TRBJ2-3

CDR3aa: ASSPAGAGYT
v_gene: TRBV18
d_gene: .
j_gene: TRBJ1-2

CDR3aa: ASSDGGGATDTQY
v_gene: TRBV6-1
d_gene: .
j_gene: TRBJ2-3

CDR3aa: ASSLEAEVAYEQY
v_gene: TRBV5-1
d_gene: .
j_gene: TRBJ2-7

CDR3aa: ASSQGVGAVYEQY
v_gene: TRBV7-6
d_gene: TRBD1
j_gene: TRBJ2-7

CDR3aa: ASSSATGKNSPLH
v_gene: TRBV5-1
d_gene: TRBD1
j_gene: TRBJ1-6

CDR3aa: ASSRLAAGELF
v_gene: TRBV14
d_gene: TRBD2
j_gene: TRBJ2-2

CDR3aa: ASSDLGQKNIQY
v_gene: TRBV19
d_gene: .
j_gene: TRBJ2-4

CDR3aa: ASSLGTSGLSTDTQY
v_gene: TRBV4-1
d_gene: TRBD2
j_gene: TRBJ2-3

CDR3aa: ASSLAGQGTEQF
v_gene: TRBV5-1
d_gene: .
j_gene: TRBJ2-1

CDR3aa: ASSKEVAGCTDTQY
v_gene: TRBV21-1
d_gene: .
j_gene: TRBJ2-3

CDR3aa: ASSPTGAYEQY
v_gene: TRBV18
d_gene: TRBD1
j_gene: TRBJ2-7

CDR3aa: ASSLMPPLSTEAF
v_gene: TRBV7-9
d_gene: .
j_gene: TRBJ1-1

CDR3aa: AWREKRQGNSGNTIY
v_gene: TRBV30
d_gene: TRBD1
j_gene: TRBJ1-3

CDR3aa: ASSLDYPSTRVGQY
v_gene: TRBV5-1
d_gene: .
j_gene: TRBJ2-7

CDR3aa: ASSPRSSGETQY
v_gene: TRBV9
d_gene: TRBD2
j_gene: TRBJ2-5

CDR3aa: ASSLRPGQNTDTQY
v_gene: TRBV5-1
d_gene: TRBD1
j_gene: TRBJ2-3

CDR3aa: ASSGGTGNTIY
v_gene: TRBV2
d_gene: .
j_gene: TRBJ1-3

CDR3aa: ASSHTAYEQY
v_gene: TRBV7-9
d_gene: .
j_gene: TRBJ2-7

CDR3aa: ASSLLTPGLAGVSGANVLT
v_gene: TRBV3-1/TRBV3-2
d_gene: TRBD2
j_gene: TRBJ2-6

CDR3aa: ASSYLGQIPYEQY
v_gene: TRBV6-5
d_gene: TRBD1
j_gene: TRBJ2-7

CDR3aa: ASSLVGPGELF
v_gene: TRBV5-4
d_gene: .
j_gene: TRBJ2-2

CDR3aa: ASRPLLASGELF
v_gene: TRBV10-2
d_gene: TRBD2
j_gene: TRBJ2-2

CDR3aa: ASSLLGTGDTEAF
v_gene: TRBV27
d_gene: TRBD1
j_gene: TRBJ1-1

CDR3aa: ASSPTPDRGGYGYT
v_gene: TRBV5-1
d_gene: TRBD1
j_gene: TRBJ1-2

CDR3aa: ATSRRTGISNEKLF
v_gene: TRBV15
d_gene: TRBD1
j_gene: TRBJ1-4

CDR3aa: ASPRFLRDRGSLNTEAF
v_gene: TRBV7-9
d_gene: TRBD1
j_gene: TRBJ1-1

CDR3aa: ASSPRGGTGELF
v_gene: TRBV19
d_gene: .
j_gene: TRBJ2-2

CDR3aa: ASSLGSVDYGYT
v_gene: TRBV7-9
d_gene: .
j_gene: TRBJ1-2